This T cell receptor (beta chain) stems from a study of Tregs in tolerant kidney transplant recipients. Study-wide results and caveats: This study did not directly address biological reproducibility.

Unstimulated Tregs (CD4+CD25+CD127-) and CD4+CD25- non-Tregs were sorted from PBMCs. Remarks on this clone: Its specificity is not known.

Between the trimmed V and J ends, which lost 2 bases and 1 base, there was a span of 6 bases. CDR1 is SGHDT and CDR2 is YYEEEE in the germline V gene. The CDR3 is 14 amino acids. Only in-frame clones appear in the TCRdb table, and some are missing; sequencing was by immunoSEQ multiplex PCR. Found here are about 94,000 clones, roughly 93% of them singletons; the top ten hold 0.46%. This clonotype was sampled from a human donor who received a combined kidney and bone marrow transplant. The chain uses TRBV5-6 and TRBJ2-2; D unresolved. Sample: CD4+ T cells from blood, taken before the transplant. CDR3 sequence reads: CASSFILNTGELFF. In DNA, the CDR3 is TGTGCCAGCAGCTTTATCTTGAACACCGGGGAGCTGTTTTTT.